The present TCR beta chain was sequenced within a study of T cells in Graves' hyperthyroidism and ophthalmopathy. Germline assignment: CDR1 KGHDR and CDR2 SFDVKD. The CDR3 runs to 12 residues. V dropped 7 bases and J dropped 2 bases, with 8 bases sitting between them. The source material, RNA transcripts, was used to amplify TCR beta CDR3 regions. With the HTBI primer set, the TCR CDR3 went through a first round of RT-PCR. One entry per CDR3 protein results from TCRdb running MiXCR on the multiplex PCR reads. There are fewer than 750,000 distinct CDR3 sequences in the sample; about half occur only once, and around 8% lies in the top ten. Diagnosis of hyperthyroidism was new in patients aged 18 to 65, and its duration was under 2 months. Patients were excluded for uncontrolled infection, other autoimmune disease, pregnancy or lactation.

Sample: peripheral blood or thyroid tissue (not recorded which). This chain joins TRBV24-1 and TRBJ2-7; the D is unclear. The source of this sequence is a woman under 30 with Graves' hyperthyroidism. The CDR3 here is CATRSNPYEQYF. The CDR3 DNA follows: TGTGCCACCAGGTCGAACCCCTACGAGCAGTACTTC.